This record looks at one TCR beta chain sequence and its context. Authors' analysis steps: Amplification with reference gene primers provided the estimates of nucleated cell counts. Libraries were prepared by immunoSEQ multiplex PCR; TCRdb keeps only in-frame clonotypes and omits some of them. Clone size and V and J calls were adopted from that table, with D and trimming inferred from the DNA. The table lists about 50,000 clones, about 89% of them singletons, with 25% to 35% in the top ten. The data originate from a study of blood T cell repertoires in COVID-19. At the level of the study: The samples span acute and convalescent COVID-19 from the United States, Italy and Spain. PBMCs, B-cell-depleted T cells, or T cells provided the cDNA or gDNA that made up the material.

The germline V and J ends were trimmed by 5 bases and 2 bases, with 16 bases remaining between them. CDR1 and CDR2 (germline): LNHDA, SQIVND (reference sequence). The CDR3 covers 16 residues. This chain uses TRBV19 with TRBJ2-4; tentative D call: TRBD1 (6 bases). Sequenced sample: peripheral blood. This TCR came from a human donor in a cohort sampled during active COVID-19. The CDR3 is CASSDWQGRTKNIQYF. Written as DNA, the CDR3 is TGTGCCAGTAGTGATTGGCAGGGGAGAACCAAAAACATTCAGTACTTC.